This TCR beta chain originates from a study of pediatric ulcerative colitis. General study results and limits: Some T cells in rectal biopsies may come from blood, especially with overt colitis.

The V end lost 7 bases, the J end lost 0 bases, and 10 bases lay between the germline ends. Germline lookup yields CDR1 MNHEY and CDR2 SVGAGI. This CDR3 contains 15 residues. For this clone: The target antigen is unknown.

The assay was run at survey level. Sequencing was performed with immunoSEQ multiplex PCR; in TCRdb, only in-frame clones are kept and a portion is missing. Among 35,000 to 45,000 clones listed, around 75% were seen once. During colonoscopy, one to two rectal pinch biopsies were collected. Before the diagnostic colonoscopy, ulcerative colitis patients were free of immunosuppressive medication. The material sequenced was gut tissue. This sequence was found in a boy aged 10-17 years with severe ulcerative colitis. This sequence joins TRBV6-5 and TRBJ1-6; D gene unclear. The CDR3 spells CASNLASSYNSPLHF. CDR3 in DNA: TGTGCCAGCAACTTGGCGAGCTCCTATAATTCACCCCTCCACTTT.